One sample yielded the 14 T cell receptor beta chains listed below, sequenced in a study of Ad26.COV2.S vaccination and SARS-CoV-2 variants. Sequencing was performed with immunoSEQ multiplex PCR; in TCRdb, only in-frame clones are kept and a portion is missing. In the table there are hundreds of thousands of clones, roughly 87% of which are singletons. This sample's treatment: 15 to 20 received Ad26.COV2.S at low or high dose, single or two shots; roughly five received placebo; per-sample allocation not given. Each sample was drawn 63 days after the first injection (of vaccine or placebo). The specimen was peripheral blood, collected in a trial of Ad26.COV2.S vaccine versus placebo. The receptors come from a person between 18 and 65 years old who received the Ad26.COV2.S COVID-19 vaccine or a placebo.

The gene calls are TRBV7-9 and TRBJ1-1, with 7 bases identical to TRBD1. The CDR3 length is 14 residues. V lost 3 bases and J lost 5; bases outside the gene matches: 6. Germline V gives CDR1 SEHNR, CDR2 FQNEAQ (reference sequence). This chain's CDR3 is CASSFTTGVTEAFF. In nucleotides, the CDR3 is TGTGCCAGCAGCTTTACAACAGGGGTTACTGAAGCTTTCTTT.

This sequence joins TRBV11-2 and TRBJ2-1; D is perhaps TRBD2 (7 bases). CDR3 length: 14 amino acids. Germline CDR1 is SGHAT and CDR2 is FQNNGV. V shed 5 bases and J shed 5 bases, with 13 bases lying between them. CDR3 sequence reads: CASSLGGRDNEQFF. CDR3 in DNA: TGTGCCAGCAGCCTCGGGGGGCGTGACAATGAGCAGTTCTTC.

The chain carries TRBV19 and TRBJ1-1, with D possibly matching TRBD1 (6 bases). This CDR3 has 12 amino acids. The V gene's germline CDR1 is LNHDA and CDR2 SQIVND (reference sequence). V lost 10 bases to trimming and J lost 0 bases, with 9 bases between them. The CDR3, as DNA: TGTGCCACTGCAGGGGTGAACACTGAAGCTTTCTTT. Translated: CATAGVNTEAFF.

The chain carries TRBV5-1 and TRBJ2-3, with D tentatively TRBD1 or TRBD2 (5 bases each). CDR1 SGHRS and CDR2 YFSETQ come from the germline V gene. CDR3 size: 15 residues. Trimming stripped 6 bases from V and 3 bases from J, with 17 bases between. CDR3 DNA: TGCGCCAGCACCCAAAACTTCGGGGCGACAGATACGCAGTATTTT. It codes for CASTQNFGATDTQYF.

The chain's CDR3 is CASSLAKRGSSYEQYF. DNA of the CDR3: TGTGCCAGCAGCTTAGCGAAACGGGGTAGCTCCTACGAGCAGTACTTC. This chain connects TRBV7-6 to TRBJ2-7; maybe TRBD2 (5 bases). This CDR3 has 16 residues. Germline-derived CDR1 and CDR2 are SGHVS and FNYEAQ. Trimming left V 0 bases short and J 0 bases short, with 12 bases between. Using reference TRBV7-6 and TRBJ2-7 for the parts outside the CDR3, the full variable domain is GAGVSQSPRYKVTKRGQDVALRCDPISGHVSLYWYRQALGQGPEFLTYFNYEAQQDKSGLPNDRFSAERPEGSISTLTIQRTEQRDSAMYRCASSLAKRGSSYEQYFGPGTRLTVT.

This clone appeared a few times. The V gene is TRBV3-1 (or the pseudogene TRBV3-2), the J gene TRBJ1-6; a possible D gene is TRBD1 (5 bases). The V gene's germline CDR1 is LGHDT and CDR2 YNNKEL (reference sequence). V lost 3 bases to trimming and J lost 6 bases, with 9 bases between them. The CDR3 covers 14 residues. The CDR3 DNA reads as TGTGCCAGCAGCCACCGGGACCCTAATTCACCCCTCCACTTT. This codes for CASSHRDPNSPLHF.

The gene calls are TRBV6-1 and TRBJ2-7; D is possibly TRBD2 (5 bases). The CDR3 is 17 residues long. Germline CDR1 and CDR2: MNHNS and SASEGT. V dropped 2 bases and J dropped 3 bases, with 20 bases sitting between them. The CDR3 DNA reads TGTGCCAGCAGTGAAAAGGGCGGTCGGGGATCTGGCTACGAGCAGTACTTC. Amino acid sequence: CASSEKGGRGSGYEQYF.

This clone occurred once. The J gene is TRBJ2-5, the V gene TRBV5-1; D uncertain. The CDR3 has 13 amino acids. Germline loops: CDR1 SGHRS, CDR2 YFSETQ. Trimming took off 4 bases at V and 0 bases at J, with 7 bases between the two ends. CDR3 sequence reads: CASSLGYQETQYF. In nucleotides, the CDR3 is TGCGCCAGCAGCCTAGGGTACCAAGAGACCCAGTACTTC.

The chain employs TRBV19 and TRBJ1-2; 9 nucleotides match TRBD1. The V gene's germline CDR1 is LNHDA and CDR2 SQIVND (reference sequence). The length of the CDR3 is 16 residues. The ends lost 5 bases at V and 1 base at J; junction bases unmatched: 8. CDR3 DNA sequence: TGTGCCAGTAGTCTAGCCAAGGGACAGGGTAACTATGGCTACACCTTC. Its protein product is CASSLAKGQGNYGYTF.

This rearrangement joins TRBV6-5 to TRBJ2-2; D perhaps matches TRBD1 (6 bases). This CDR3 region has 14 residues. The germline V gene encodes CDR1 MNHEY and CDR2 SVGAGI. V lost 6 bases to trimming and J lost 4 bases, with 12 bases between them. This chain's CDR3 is CASRDRIGTGELFF. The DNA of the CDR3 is TGTGCCAGCAGAGACAGGATAGGCACCGGGGAGCTGTTTTTT.

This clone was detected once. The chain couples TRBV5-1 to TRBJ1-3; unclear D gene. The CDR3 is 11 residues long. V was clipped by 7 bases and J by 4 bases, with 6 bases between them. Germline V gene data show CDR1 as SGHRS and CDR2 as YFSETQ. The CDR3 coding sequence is TGCGCCAGCGAAGGAGGAAACACCATATATTTT. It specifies CASEGGNTIYF.

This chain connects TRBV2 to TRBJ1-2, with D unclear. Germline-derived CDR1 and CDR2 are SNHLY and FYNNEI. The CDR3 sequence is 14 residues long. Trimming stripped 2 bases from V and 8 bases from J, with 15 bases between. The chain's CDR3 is CASSELGTRQGYTF. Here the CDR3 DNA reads TGTGCCAGCAGTGAATTGGGAACTCGGCAAGGCTACACCTTC.

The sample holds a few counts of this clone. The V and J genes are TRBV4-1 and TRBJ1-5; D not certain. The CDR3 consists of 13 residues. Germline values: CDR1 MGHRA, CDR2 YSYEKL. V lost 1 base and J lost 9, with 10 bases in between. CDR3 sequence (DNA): TGCGCCAGCAGCCAAGTATTGGTCGGGCCCCAGCATTTT. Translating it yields CASSQVLVGPQHF.

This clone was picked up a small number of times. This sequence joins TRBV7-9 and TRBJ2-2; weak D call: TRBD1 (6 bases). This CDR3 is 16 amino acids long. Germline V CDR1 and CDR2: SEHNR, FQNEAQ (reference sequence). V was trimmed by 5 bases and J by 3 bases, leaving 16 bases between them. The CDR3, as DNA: TGTGCCAGCAGCACCGCTGGGGGCCAGGACACCGGGGAGCTGTTTTTT. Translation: CASSTAGGQDTGELFF.